This T cell receptor beta chain emerged from a study of T cells in tuberculosis. Profiling relied on immunoSEQ multiplex PCR, and the TCRdb table lists in-frame clones only, not all of them. The table records tens of thousands of clones, roughly 94% of them present only once. V dropped 2 bases and J dropped 3; count of bases not matched to a gene: 7. CDR3 length equals 19 residues. CDR1 is SGHTA, CDR2 FQGTGA, per germline. This clone was recorded once. Described time point: new active TB diagnosis, blood taken before or within 7 days of starting treatment. The sequencing here drew on PBMCs, taken at tuberculosis diagnosis. The sequence came from an adult with tuberculosis. The chain joins TRBV7-3 to TRBJ2-1; 16 bases match TRBD2. CDR3 nucleotides: TGTGCCAGCAGCTTAGTCCCGGGACTAGCGGGGGGGAACTACAATGAGCAGTTCTTC. It specifies CASSLVPGLAGGNYNEQFF.